These 29 T cell receptor beta chains share one sample of origin, sequenced in a study of response to subunit inactivated influenza vaccine. TCRdb recomputed calls from the RT-PCR reads with MiXCR, one row per CDR3 protein. This table holds 500,000 to 600,000 distinct CDR3 sequences, 10% to 15% found once. Sequenced material: PBMCs from blood, taken on the day of vaccination. Every receptor here comes from a man aged 45-60 years who received an inactivated influenza vaccine.

The V gene is TRBV6-1, the J gene TRBJ1-2; a weak D match, TRBD1 (5 bases). The V gene's germline CDR1 is MNHNS and CDR2 SASEGT. V lost 7 bases, J lost 4 bases, and 16 bases lay in between. There are 14 residues in the CDR3. CDR3 nucleotide sequence: TGTGCCAGCAAGATTGGGCGGGGGAGCTATGGCTACACCTTC. It encodes CASKIGRGSYGYTF.

This chain uses TRBV7-2 with TRBJ2-5; TRBD2 aligns across 13 bases. This CDR3 has 17 residues. Germline CDR1 SGHTA, CDR2 FQGNSA. V trimming: 5 bases; J trimming: 5 bases; junction bases outside the gene matches: 11. CDR3 in amino acids: CASSPGTSGTSTETQYF. In DNA, the CDR3 is TGTGCCAGCAGCCCCGGGACTAGCGGGACTTCAACGGAGACCCAGTACTTC. Complete variable domain (other parts from reference TRBV7-2 and TRBJ2-5): GAGVSQSPSNKVTEKGKDVELRCDPISGHTALYWYRQSLGQGLEFLIYFQGNSAPDKSGLPSDRFSAERTGGSVSTLTIQRTQQEDSAVYLCASSPGTSGTSTETQYFGPGTRLLVL.

This clonotype was observed a handful of times. The V call is TRBV9, the J call TRBJ2-5; perhaps TRBD1 as D (6 bases). This CDR3 is built from 14 residues. Germline loops: CDR1 SGDLS, CDR2 YYNGEE. Trimming took off 0 bases at V and 4 bases at J, with 10 bases between the two ends. The CDR3, as DNA: TGTGCCAGCAGCGTAGCTTGGGGGCGAGAGACCCAGTACTTC. Amino acid sequence: CASSVAWGRETQYF.

This clonotype was observed a few times. This rearrangement joins TRBV20-1 to TRBJ2-2; 9 positions match TRBD1. Germline CDR1 DFQATT, CDR2 SNEGSKA (reference sequence). The CDR3 loop spans 15 amino acids. The ends lost 3 bases at V and 3 bases at J; junction bases unmatched: 5. In DNA, the CDR3 is TGCAGTGCTAGGGACAGGGGCCTCTACACCGGGGAGCTGTTTTTT. Translating gives CSARDRGLYTGELFF.

The chain recombines TRBV10-3 with TRBJ2-1, with 7 bases lining up with TRBD1. CDR1 is ENHRY, CDR2 SYGVKD, per germline. The CDR3 runs to 12 residues. The V segment lost 5 bases and the J segment 6 bases; nucleotides outside the gene matches: 1. The CDR3 DNA reads TGTGCCATCAGTACAGGGGCCAATGAGCAGTTCTTC. Residues: CAISTGANEQFF.

At least ten counts were recorded for this clonotype. The rearrangement joins TRBV7-9 to TRBJ2-1; D gene unclear. Trimming pared 1 base from V and 0 bases from J, leaving 7 bases between. Germline-derived CDR1 and CDR2 are SEHNR and FQNEAQ (reference sequence). The length of the CDR3 is 15 residues. The DNA of the CDR3 is TGTGCCAGCAGCTTAGGCTTCAACTCCTACAATGAGCAGTTCTTC. The encoded protein is CASSLGFNSYNEQFF.

V and J are TRBV12-3 or TRBV12-4 and TRBJ2-2; 7 bases map to TRBD1. The CDR3 contains 14 residues. V shed 8 bases and J 1 base; nucleotides not matched to a gene: 4. CDR3 DNA: TGTGCCAGCCAAGGGGGCAGGAACACCGGGGAGCTGTTTTTT. Translation: CASQGGRNTGELFF.

This clonotype appeared a few times. The V call is TRBV20-1, the J call TRBJ2-1, with TRBD2 identical over 9 bases. This CDR3 spans 16 amino acids. Germline trimming cut 1 base from V and 4 bases from J; bases unmatched to any gene: 8. CDR1 is DFQATT and CDR2 is SNEGSKA in the germline V gene (reference sequence). The chain's CDR3 is CSARVGLAGPYNEQFF. The CDR3 DNA follows: TGCAGTGCTAGAGTAGGGCTAGCGGGGCCTTACAATGAGCAGTTCTTC.

The rearrangement links TRBV12-3 or TRBV12-4 to TRBJ2-3; no clear D. This CDR3 has 12 amino acids. The V end lost 5 bases, the J end lost 7 bases, and 10 bases lay between the germline ends. The CDR3 here is CASSPEQNTQYF. The CDR3 bases are TGTGCCAGCAGTCCCGAACAGAATACGCAGTATTTT.

The chain joins TRBV20-1 to TRBJ1-2; TRBD1 might be the D (5 bases). V was pared by 6 bases and J by 8 bases, with 19 bases between. From germline, CDR1 is DFQATT and CDR2 SNEGSKA (reference sequence). CDR3 length equals 13 residues. CDR3 DNA: TGCAGTGCAAGGGACTCCTGGAGAGGGGGCTACACCTTC. The encoded protein is CSARDSWRGGYTF.

This clonotype was seen repeatedly, ten times or more. The chain employs TRBV27 and TRBJ1-5, with unresolved D. Trimming removed 6 bases from V and 3 bases from J, with 12 bases in between. This CDR3 comprises 14 residues. The V gene's germline CDR1 is MNHEY and CDR2 SMNVEV (reference sequence). The DNA for the CDR3 is TGTGCCAGCAGGCCGGAGGGAATCAATCAGCCCCAGCATTTT. This encodes CASRPEGINQPQHF.

The CDR3 sequence: CASSQPGLAGTEQFF. As DNA, the CDR3 is TGCGCCAGCAGCCAGCCGGGACTAGCGGGGACTGAGCAGTTCTTC. This chain joins TRBV4-3 and TRBJ2-1; 13 nucleotides agree with TRBD2. Germline V gene lookup returns CDR1 LGHNA and CDR2 YSLEER. V shed 3 bases and J 9 bases; nucleotides not matched to a gene: 5. This CDR3 has 15 residues.

The chain couples TRBV11-2 to TRBJ2-6, with a weak D call TRBD2 (5 bases). Germline V gene sequence: CDR1 SGHAT, CDR2 FQNNGV. CDR3 length equals 18 residues. Trimming removed 2 bases from V and 0 bases from J, with 14 bases in between. The CDR3 nucleotides are TGTGCCAGCAGCTTAAACGGGGAAGCGCTCTCTGGGGCCAACGTCCTGACTTTC. Its translation: CASSLNGEALSGANVLTF.

The V and J genes are TRBV3-1 and TRBJ2-7, with unresolved D. Trimming stripped 0 bases from V and 9 bases from J, with 6 bases between. This CDR3 has 11 amino acids. CDR1 is LGHDT and CDR2 is YNNKEL in the germline V gene (reference sequence). For the CDR3, the DNA is TGTGCCAGCAGCCAAGAGGCACGGCAGTACTTC. It encodes CASSQEARQYF.

This clonotype was recorded at least ten times. The chain recombines TRBV20-1 with TRBJ2-3; no definite D call. The CDR3 is made up of 14 amino acids. With 1 base removed from V and 4 bases from J, the gap between germline ends came to 12 bases. Germline loops: CDR1 DFQATT, CDR2 SNEGSKA (reference sequence). The CDR3 loop is CSARVGDHADTQYF. The CDR3 DNA follows: TGCAGTGCTAGAGTGGGCGACCACGCAGATACGCAGTATTTT.

This clonotype was counted between two and nine times. The J gene is TRBJ2-5, the V gene TRBV7-9, with D unclear. Germline CDR1 and CDR2: SEHNR and FQNEAQ (reference sequence). The CDR3 is made up of 12 amino acids. Trimming removed 4 bases at V and 4 bases at J, with 7 bases between. For the CDR3, the DNA is TGTGCCAGCAGCTCCCATGGAGAGACCCAGTACTTC. Amino acids: CASSSHGETQYF.

The chain links TRBV7-2 to TRBJ2-4, with 7 bases aligning to TRBD1. From germline, CDR1 is SGHTA and CDR2 FQGNSA. This CDR3 comprises 13 residues. After removal of 5 bases from V and 8 bases from J, the junction contained 6 bases not matched to a gene. Here the CDR3 DNA reads TGTGCCAGCAGCGCCGACAGGGTGGACATTCAGTACTTC. Encoded protein: CASSADRVDIQYF.

This CDR3 is CASSPLGGVSYEQYF. The DNA for the CDR3 is TGCGCCAGCAGCCCCCTGGGTGGGGTCTCCTACGAGCAGTACTTC. The V and J genes are TRBV5-1 and TRBJ2-7; D call uncertain. The V end was cut by 4 bases, the J end by 0 bases, with 14 bases between. The CDR3 runs 15 residues. In germline, CDR1 is SGHRS, CDR2 YFSETQ.

This clonotype has more than one count but fewer than ten. Here the CDR3 reads CATHPGLAGGVGVPGELFF. CDR3 nucleotides: TGTGCCACCCACCCGGGACTAGCGGGAGGAGTTGGTGTTCCCGGGGAGCTGTTTTTT. V gene TRBV24-1 combines with J gene TRBJ2-2; 15 bases match TRBD2. J was trimmed by 6 bases and V by 9 bases; bases with no gene match: 16. The CDR3 sequence is 19 residues long. The germline V gene encodes CDR1 KGHDR and CDR2 SFDVKD.

The chain links TRBV12-3 or TRBV12-4 to TRBJ1-1; TRBD1 agrees at 9 bases. V lost 5 bases and J lost 3; bases outside the gene matches: 4. The CDR3 totals 14 residues. CDR3 coding DNA: TGTGCCAGCAGTAAAGGACAGGGGCACACTGAAGCTTTCTTT. It codes for CASSKGQGHTEAFF.

The chain employs TRBV5-1 and TRBJ2-1; TRBD2 matches 11 bases. The CDR3 length is 15 residues. Germline V CDR1 and CDR2: SGHRS, YFSETQ. The V segment lost 0 bases and the J segment 6 bases; nucleotides outside the gene matches: 2. Here the CDR3 DNA reads TGCGCCAGCAGCTTGGCTAGCGGGGGGATCAATGAGCAGTTCTTC. Translated, it gives CASSLASGGINEQFF.

The sample holds a few counts of this clonotype. V usage is TRBV4-2 and J usage is TRBJ2-7, with TRBD1 identical over 9 bases. V lost 2 bases and J lost 5; bases outside the gene matches: 4. The germline V gene has CDR1 LGHNA and CDR2 YNFKEQ. The CDR3 is 14 residues long. The CDR3 nucleotides read TGTGCCAGCAGCCAATTCACAGGGGGCGACGAGCAGTACTTC. It encodes CASSQFTGGDEQYF.

There are a few counts of this clonotype. This chain links TRBV10-3 with TRBJ2-1, with TRBD2 identical over 15 bases. V shed 8 bases, J shed 4 bases, and the junction held 6 bases outside the gene matches. The CDR3 totals 16 residues. Germline CDR1 ENHRY, CDR2 SYGVKD. The CDR3 sequence is CAISWTSGGDYNEQFF. CDR3 nucleotide sequence: TGTGCCATCTCATGGACTAGCGGGGGGGATTACAATGAGCAGTTCTTC.

The chain recombines TRBV18 with TRBJ2-5, with TRBD2 matching 8 bases. J was trimmed by 7 bases and V by 3 bases; bases with no gene match: 16. Germline V gene lookup returns CDR1 KGHSH and CDR2 LQKENI. The CDR3 is 17 residues long. Here the CDR3 reads CASSPLGGLADGGTQYF. As DNA, the CDR3 is TGTGCCAGCTCACCCCTGGGAGGACTAGCTGACGGGGGGACCCAGTACTTC.

This clonotype has just a few counts. The V and J genes are TRBV7-9 and TRBJ2-2; D is tentatively TRBD1 or TRBD2 (5 bases each). CDR1 is SEHNR and CDR2 is FQNEAQ in the germline V gene (reference sequence). Trimming pared 5 bases from V and 1 base from J, leaving 11 bases between. The CDR3 is 15 amino acids. The CDR3 reads CASSDRGRNTGELFF. In DNA form, the CDR3 reads TGTGCCAGCAGCGACCGGGGCCGGAACACCGGGGAGCTGTTTTTT.

The chain uses TRBV6-5 and TRBJ1-5, with 7 bases aligning to TRBD1. CDR3 length equals 13 residues. V dropped 2 bases and J dropped 5; count of bases not matched to a gene: 0. Germline assignment: CDR1 MNHEY and CDR2 SVGAGI. CDR3 coding DNA: TGTGCCAGCAGTTACGACAGGGATCAGCCCCAGCATTTT. This translates into CASSYDRDQPQHF.

There are a few counts of this clonotype. The V gene is TRBV27, the J gene TRBJ2-1, with 12 bases lining up with TRBD2. From germline, CDR1 is MNHEY and CDR2 SMNVEV (reference sequence). The CDR3 sequence is 15 residues long. V shed 5 bases and J 6 bases; nucleotides not matched to a gene: 5. The CDR3, as DNA: TGTGCCAGCAGTCCCGGACTAGCGGGGACCAATGAGCAGTTCTTC. The encoded protein is CASSPGLAGTNEQFF.

CDR3 coding DNA: TGTGCCAGCCAAGGACAGGGGGGTTCACCCCTCCACTTT. It yields the protein CASQGQGGSPLHF. This sequence joins TRBV6-2 or TRBV6-3 and TRBJ1-6; 10 bases align to TRBD1. V dropped 8 bases and J dropped 9; count of bases not matched to a gene: 4. There are 13 residues in the CDR3. Germline V lookup: CDR1 MNHEY, CDR2 SVGEGT.

This clonotype was seen many times. The J gene is TRBJ1-5, the V gene TRBV9; the D gene is possibly TRBD1 (5 bases). The CDR3 consists of 15 residues. V lost 4 bases, J lost 1 base, and 12 bases lay in between. Germline loops: CDR1 SGDLS, CDR2 YYNGEE. The DNA for the CDR3 is TGTGCCAGCAGCCTTAGGGGCCTGAGCAATCAGCCCCAGCATTTT. As protein: CASSLRGLSNQPQHF.